This T cell receptor beta chain was identified in a study of blood T cell repertoires in COVID-19. About the study: T cells, B-cell-depleted T cells, or PBMCs supplied cDNA or gDNA.

The CDR3 has 13 residues. Germline V gene sequence: CDR1 WNHNN, CDR2 SYGVQD (reference sequence). Trimming left V 3 bases short and J 8 bases short, with 11 bases between. In this sample, this clone turned up once. The table came from immunoSEQ multiplex PCR; TCRdb's copy has only in-frame clones and leaves some out. The sample lists about 190,000 clones, about 82% occurring once. All enrollees were roughly 18 to 100 years old and from some 24 US areas. The study assigned cohorts using participant-reported clinical history. Cohort 3 donors were reported recovered after two negative PCRs, clearance, or symptom resolution.

The sequence was obtained from a woman aged 30 to 39 who had recovered from COVID-19. V gene TRBV10-1 combines with J gene TRBJ2-1; D is ambiguous. The sequenced material came from PBMCs or T cells enriched from blood (not recorded which). The CDR3 region is CASSDTDIDEQFF. CDR3 sequence (DNA): TGCGCCAGCAGTGATACAGATATCGATGAGCAGTTCTTC.